These T cell receptor beta chains were read from a single sample in a study of cytomegalovirus exposure and HLA in healthy donors. The data were produced by immunoSEQ multiplex PCR, yet TCRdb's version contains in-frame clones alone and is incomplete. The repertoire holds 100,000 to 150,000 clones, with 80% as singletons. Material: PBMCs. These receptors all stem from a man between 25 and 39 years old in good health and CMV-seropositive. Each CDR3 is given with its conserved first and last residue. The D gene is left open where the match is weak. For some rows the clone size is stated as once, few or many, or as a class when expanded; others skip it.

-	TRBV19	TRBJ2-7	-	CASSIGRGEQYF	TGTGCCAGTAGTATTGGAAGGGGCGAGCAGTACTTC
TRBD1	TRBV6-5	TRBJ1-1	-	CASSHRTGNTEAFF	TGTGCCAGCAGTCATCGGACAGGGAACACTGAAGCTTTCTTT
TRBD1	TRBV7-9	TRBJ1-2	-	CASEDRGLNGYTF	TGTGCCAGCGAGGACAGGGGTCTTAATGGCTACACCTTC
TRBD1	TRBV14	TRBJ1-5	few	CASSQTGESPQHF	TGTGCCAGCAGCCAGACAGGGGAATCGCCCCAGCATTTT
-	TRBV13	TRBJ1-3	-	CASSQNQGLSGNTIYF	TGTGCCAGCAGCCAAAATCAGGGGCTCTCTGGAAACACCATATATTTT
TRBD2	TRBV11-2	TRBJ2-7	-	CASSLGEWGGTYEQYF	TGTGCCAGCAGCTTAGGGGAATGGGGGGGGACCTACGAGCAGTACTTC
TRBD1	TRBV2	TRBJ1-5	few	CASSRDRYSNQPQHF	TGTGCCAGCAGCCGGGACAGGTATAGCAATCAGCCCCAGCATTTT
-	TRBV6-6	TRBJ1-2	-	CASEIGANYGYTF	TGTGCCAGCGAGATCGGGGCTAACTATGGCTACACCTTC
TRBD2	TRBV5-1	TRBJ2-1	few	CASSLRTSGGNEQFF	TGCGCCAGCAGCTTAAGGACTAGCGGGGGGAATGAGCAGTTCTTC
-	TRBV11-2	TRBJ1-1	few	CASSSPPDTEAFF	TGTGCCAGCAGCTCTCCTCCGGACACTGAAGCTTTCTTT
TRBD1	TRBV7-6	TRBJ1-5	-	CASSLGQGWGQPQHF	TGTGCCAGCAGCCTCGGACAGGGATGGGGCCAGCCCCAGCATTTT
-	TRBV6-1	TRBJ2-7	-	CASSEARFGYEQYF	TGTGCCAGCAGTGAAGCGCGGTTCGGGTACGAGCAGTACTTC
-	TRBV5-1	TRBJ1-6	-	CASSLTLAANSPLHF	TGCGCCAGCAGCCTAACCTTGGCGGCGAATTCACCCCTCCACTTT
-	TRBV7-8	TRBJ2-5	-	CASSLLNRVEETQYF	TGTGCCAGCAGCTTACTGAACAGGGTGGAGGAGACCCAGTACTTC
TRBD2	TRBV29-1	TRBJ2-3	-	CSVEVAGGLDTQYF	TGCAGCGTTGAAGTAGCGGGGGGATTGGATACGCAGTATTTT
-	TRBV6-5	TRBJ2-3	-	CASSYGGAGDTQYF	TGTGCCAGCAGTTACGGGGGGGCCGGGGATACGCAGTATTTT
-	TRBV29-1	TRBJ2-2	-	CSVEGTNTGELFF	TGCAGCGTTGAAGGTACGAACACCGGGGAGCTGTTTTTT
TRBD1	TRBV5-1	TRBJ1-2	-	CAGSLTGGRDPTSF	TGCGCCGGCAGCTTAACAGGGGGGCGCGACCCGACTTCCTTC
-	TRBV29-1	TRBJ2-2	-	CSVGEGVKNTGELFF	TGCAGCGTTGGCGAGGGGGTAAAGAACACCGGGGAGCTGTTTTTT
-	TRBV2	TRBJ2-3	-	CASSLLANTQYF	TGTGCCAGCAGCCTTCTAGCGAATACGCAGTATTTT
TRBD2	TRBV9	TRBJ2-1	-	CASSVLAGGGNEQFF	TGTGCCAGCAGCGTACTAGCGGGGGGTGGCAATGAGCAGTTCTTC
-	TRBV4-1	TRBJ2-4	-	CASSQPGLAKNIQYF	TGCGCCAGCAGCCAACCAGGTCTAGCCAAAAACATTCAGTACTTC
-	TRBV7-3	TRBJ1-1	few	CASSRTGMNTEAFF	TGTGCCAGCAGCCGAACAGGCATGAACACTGAAGCTTTCTTT
-	TRBV4-2	TRBJ1-5	once	CASSQDPLNQPQHF	TGTGCCAGCAGCCAAGACCCCCTTAATCAGCCCCAGCATTTT
TRBD1	TRBV27	TRBJ2-2	-	CASRPGTGGNRELFF	TGTGCCAGCAGACCGGGGACAGGTGGAAATAGGGAGCTGTTTTTT
-	TRBV7-8	TRBJ2-7	-	CASSLDRAYEQYF	TGTGCCAGCAGCTTAGACAGGGCCTACGAGCAGTACTTC
TRBD1	TRBV6-1	TRBJ1-6	-	CASRDRGSGSPLHF	TGTGCCAGCAGAGACAGGGGCAGTGGGTCACCCCTCCACTTT